These 17 T cell receptor beta chains were sequenced from one sample in a study of T cells in localized non-small cell lung cancer. The assay was immunoSEQ multiplex PCR, and TCRdb's table has in-frame clones only and misses some. The sample lists over a thousand clones; roughly 20% were seen once. The input for sequencing was normal lung tissue next to the tumor, taken before any cancer treatment. The source of these receptors is a male donor aged 60 or over with stage I lung adenocarcinoma.

By proportion, this clone is medium-sized. The CDR3 spells CASSDRRNTEAFF. The CDR3 coding sequence is TGTGCCAGCAGTGACAGAAGGAACACTGAAGCTTTCTTT. This chain joins TRBV6-7 and TRBJ1-1; weak D call: TRBD1 (5 bases). TRBV6-7 is placed among ORFs of uncertain function. This CDR3 is 13 amino acids long. V lost 5 bases and J 1 base, leaving 8 bases between the germline ends.

The chain has TRBV5-1 and TRBJ2-2; tentatively, D is TRBD2 (5 bases). Trimming shortened V by 1 base and J by 4 bases, and 11 bases separated the two germline ends. In germline, CDR1 is SGHRS, CDR2 YFSETQ. This CDR3 has 15 residues. CDR3 amino acids: CASSLNAAGTGELFF. The CDR3 DNA reads as TGCGCCAGCAGCTTGAACGCCGCGGGCACCGGGGAGCTGTTTTTT.

By proportion, this clone is medium-sized. The J gene is TRBJ2-1, the V gene TRBV6-8; D might be TRBD2 (6 bases). Germline V gene data show CDR1 as MNHGY and CDR2 as SAAAGT. The V end lost 10 bases, the J end lost 8 bases, and 21 bases lay between the germline ends. The CDR3 totals 14 residues. The CDR3 loop reads CAIHGGGAQDEQFF. The CDR3 DNA reads as TGTGCCATCCACGGGGGAGGTGCACAGGATGAGCAGTTCTTC.

The rearrangement uses TRBV30 and TRBJ2-3; tentative D call: TRBD2 (5 bases). Germline V gene lookup returns CDR1 GTSNPN and CDR2 SVGIG (reference sequence). The V gene lost 5 bases and the J gene lost 1 base, with 7 bases spanning the gap. The CDR3 has 12 residues. CDR3 in amino acids: CAWAEGTDTQYF. For the CDR3, the DNA is TGTGCCTGGGCGGAGGGCACAGATACGCAGTATTTT.

The rearrangement links TRBV19 to TRBJ2-3, with 8 bases identical to TRBD1. This CDR3 contains 19 residues. Per the germline V gene, CDR1 is LNHDA and CDR2 is SQIVND (reference sequence). Trimming cost V 2 bases and J 3 bases; bases outside gene matches: 16. This chain's CDR3 is CASSIIRLGRGLGTDTQYF. CDR3 DNA sequence: TGTGCCAGTAGTATAATTCGGTTGGGCAGGGGGCTTGGTACAGATACGCAGTATTTT.

This clone was counted a few times. The V call is TRBV28, the J call TRBJ1-2, with a tentative D call TRBD1 (5 bases). The CDR3 runs 12 residues. V dropped 5 bases and J dropped 4 bases, with 8 bases sitting between them. Germline V gene data show CDR1 as MDHEN and CDR2 as SYDVKM. CDR3 nucleotide sequence: TGTGCCAGCAGTCCGCAGGGCTATGGCTACACCTTC. It yields the protein CASSPQGYGYTF.

Sample share makes this clone medium-sized (0.01 to 0.1%). DNA of the CDR3: TGTGCCAGCAGCTTAGTCGGGGGGGGCCCCAGTGAGCAGTTCTTC. It specifies CASSLVGGGPSEQFF. The chain links TRBV11-3 to TRBJ2-1; 8 bases line up with TRBD2. This CDR3 has 15 amino acids. The germline V gene encodes CDR1 SGHNT and CDR2 YENEEA. Germline trimming cut 1 base from V and 9 bases from J; bases unmatched to any gene: 8. Variable domain in full (rest from reference TRBV11-3 and TRBJ2-1): EAGVVQSPRYKIIEKKQPVAFWCNPISGHNTLYWYLQNLGQGPELLIRYENEEAVDDSQLPKDRFSAERLKGVDSTLKIQPAELGDSAVYLCASSLVGGGPSEQFFGPGTRLTVL.

This clone was picked up a small number of times. The rearrangement joins TRBV6-8 to TRBJ1-5; D gene ambiguous. The CDR3 loop spans 18 amino acids. V was cut by 3 bases and J by 3 bases, with 21 bases left in between. Germline lookup yields CDR1 MNHGY and CDR2 SAAAGT. In DNA form, the CDR3 reads TGTGCCAGCAGTTATGAGCCCGGAGTAGGAAGGTCCAATCAGCCCCAGCATTTT. Translating gives CASSYEPGVGRSNQPQHF.

This clone was observed a few times. The chain joins TRBV28 to TRBJ1-1, with D uncertain. V gave up 11 bases and J gave up 1 base, with 14 bases separating them. The CDR3 covers 13 residues. Germline values: CDR1 MDHEN, CDR2 SYDVKM. CDR3 sequence: CAAAGRSNTEAFF. In nucleotides, the CDR3 is TGTGCCGCGGCGGGGAGGTCGAACACTGAAGCTTTCTTT.

This chain links TRBV16 with TRBJ2-2; D gene ambiguous. Germline CDR1 and CDR2: KGHSY and FQNENV. The CDR3 runs to 13 residues. V lost 2 bases, J lost 6 bases, and 7 bases lay in between. CDR3 sequence reads: CASSQPPAGELFF. The CDR3 nucleotides are TGTGCCAGCAGCCAACCTCCGGCCGGGGAGCTGTTTTTT.

This clone was detected a few times. The CDR3 is CASSPAQGYSPLHF. CDR3 in DNA: TGTGCCAGCTCACCAGCACAGGGTTATTCACCCCTCCACTTT. The chain joins TRBV18 to TRBJ1-6, with a tentative D call TRBD1 (6 bases). CDR3 length: 14 amino acids. From germline, CDR1 is KGHSH and CDR2 LQKENI. With 2 bases removed from V and 8 bases from J, the gap between germline ends came to 10 bases.

The chain uses TRBV28 and TRBJ2-7, with 8 bases matching TRBD1. This CDR3 contains 15 residues. Trimming removed 4 bases from V and 3 bases from J; junction bases left unmatched: 8. Germline loops: CDR1 MDHEN, CDR2 SYDVKM. The CDR3 coding sequence is TGTGCCAGCAGTTCCCCAGGGGGCACCCTCTACGAGCAGTACTTC. Translated, it gives CASSSPGGTLYEQYF.

This clone was seen more than once but under ten times. V usage is TRBV18 and J usage is TRBJ1-4, with 7 bases that match TRBD1. The CDR3 is 15 amino acids. Germline values: CDR1 KGHSH, CDR2 LQKENI. Germline trimming cut 6 bases from V and 2 bases from J; bases unmatched to any gene: 6. CDR3 residues: CASSERQGTNEKLFF. In DNA form, the CDR3 reads TGTGCCAGCTCGGAACGACAGGGCACTAATGAAAAACTGTTTTTT. Filled out from reference TRBV18 and TRBJ1-4, the complete variable domain reads NAGVMQNPRHLVRRRGQEARLRCSPMKGHSHVYWYRQLPEEGLKFMVYLQKENIIDESGMPKERFSAEFPKEGPSILRIQQVVRGDSAAYFCASSERQGTNEKLFFGSGTQLSVL.

The chain uses TRBV14 and TRBJ2-7; D is undetermined. The CDR3 spans 15 residues. V gave up 0 bases and J gave up 0 bases, with 9 bases separating them. Looked up from germline, CDR1 is SGHDN and CDR2 is FVKESK. CDR3 protein: CASSQDRHSSYEQYF. The DNA for the CDR3 is TGTGCCAGCAGCCAAGATCGACACAGCTCCTACGAGCAGTACTTC.

This clone is medium-sized by share. The genes are TRBV6-8 and TRBJ2-2; tentative D call: TRBD2 (6 bases). V was pared by 6 bases and J by 4 bases, with 15 bases between. Germline V gives CDR1 MNHGY, CDR2 SAAAGT. The CDR3 covers 15 residues. For the CDR3, the DNA is TGTGCCAGCAGACTAGGCGGGGTGCCCACCGGGGAGCTGTTTTTT. Its translation: CASRLGGVPTGELFF.

The J gene is TRBJ2-3, the V gene TRBV11-3; 7 positions agree with TRBD2. The CDR3 covers 15 residues. V was pared by 1 base and J by 4 bases, with 5 bases of the junction left unmatched. Germline V CDR1 and CDR2: SGHNT, YENEEA. CDR3: CASSLVAGPADTQYF. The CDR3 nucleotides are TGTGCCAGCAGCTTAGTAGCGGGTCCGGCAGATACGCAGTATTTT.

This chain links TRBV18 with TRBJ1-3; 8 positions match TRBD1. Germline V gene sequence: CDR1 KGHSH, CDR2 LQKENI. This CDR3 spans 16 amino acids. Trimming took 3 bases from V and 0 from J; bases not matched to a gene: 4. The CDR3 coding sequence is TGTGCCAGCTCACCGGGACAGGCGAGCTCTGGAAACACCATATATTTT. Translation: CASSPGQASSGNTIYF.